A selection of T cell receptor beta chains follows, all from one sample in a study of blood T cells in healthy people across ages. One entry per CDR3 protein results from TCRdb running MiXCR on the 5' RACE reads. In the table there are hundreds of thousands of distinct CDR3 sequences, approximately 52% of which are singletons. Sequenced sample: blood. The receptors come from a woman over 75 in good health. Both conserved end residues are part of each CDR3. D genes are given only for firm matches. Rows may omit the clone size; those that give it use once, few, many or a size class.

NA,NA,TRBV20-1,TRBJ1-5,TGCAGTGCCGGTAATCAACCCCAGCATTTT,CSAGNQPQHF
TRBD2,once,TRBV7-3,TRBJ2-7,TGTGCCAGCAGCTTAAACGGAGGTCCGGGACTAGCGGGAGAGCAGTACTTC,CASSLNGGPGLAGEQYF
TRBD1,NA,TRBV28,TRBJ2-1,TGTGCCAGCAGTTCGCCGGGACAGGGGGCAGGTGAGCAGTTCTTC,CASSSPGQGAGEQFF
NA,NA,TRBV7-9,TRBJ2-4,TGTGCCAGCAGCTCCGAGGGGGTCGAACAGTACTTC,CASSSEGVEQYF
TRBD1,NA,TRBV29-1,TRBJ1-1,TGCAGCGCCGGAGTAGGCAGGGGGCACACTGAAGCTTTCTTT,CSAGVGRGHTEAFF
NA,many,TRBV9,TRBJ2-3,TGTGCCAGCAGCCCTGTGTCAGATACGCAGTATTTT,CASSPVSDTQYF
TRBD1,NA,TRBV4-2,TRBJ1-6,TGTGCCAGCAGCCAAGCTGACAGGGCCCTCCACTTT,CASSQADRALHF
TRBD2,NA,TRBV3-1,TRBJ2-3,TGTGCCAGCAGCCAAGGTCTTCCGGGACTAGCGGGAAAAGATACGCAGTATTTT,CASSQGLPGLAGKDTQYF
TRBD2,once,TRBV20-1,TRBJ2-3,TGCAGTGCTAGCCCCAGGACTAGAGGGCATACGCAGTATTTT,CSASPRTRGHTQYF
NA,many,TRBV6-1,TRBJ1-4,TGTGCCAGCAGCGAGGGGCCCTTGGAACTGTTTTTT,CASSEGPLELFF
NA,NA,TRBV10-3,TRBJ2-1,TGTGCCATCAGTGAGAAGGGGGGGCCTTCCTACAATGAGCAGTTCTTC,CAISEKGGPSYNEQFF
TRBD2,few,TRBV20-1,TRBJ2-5,TGCAGTGCTAGAGATGCTAGCGGGGGGGAGACCCAGTACTTC,CSARDASGGETQYF
NA,few,TRBV14,TRBJ1-1,TGTGCCAGCAGCCCGAGAATCGTCGCTGAAGCTTTCTTT,CASSPRIVAEAFF
TRBD2,few,TRBV10-2,TRBJ2-2,TGCGCCAGCAGCTCGGGACTAGCGGGACTCGGGGAGCTGTTTTTT,CASSSGLAGLGELFF
NA,NA,TRBV7-2,TRBJ1-1,TGTGCCAGCAGCTTAATGAGGGACACTGAAGCTTTCTTT,CASSLMRDTEAFF
NA,many,TRBV20-1,TRBJ2-7,TGCAGTGCTAGAGATCGCACTAGTACCCACGAGCAGTACTTC,CSARDRTSTHEQYF
NA,many,TRBV5-1,TRBJ2-5,TGCGCCAGCAGCCTCTCCGTGGAAGGGGGTGAGCAGTACTTC,CASSLSVEGGEQYF
TRBD1,NA,TRBV5-1,TRBJ2-2,TGCGCCAGCGCGACAGGGGAGCCCACCGGGGAGCTGTTTTTT,CASATGEPTGELFF
NA,once,TRBV25-1,TRBJ1-3,TGTGCCAGCAGTCCTTTGAGGGCCAGTGGAAACACCATATATTTT,CASSPLRASGNTIYF
TRBD1,NA,TRBV3-1,TRBJ1-2,TGTGCCAGCAGCCAAGAGGCGGGACAGCGCTTGGGCTACACCTTC,CASSQEAGQRLGYTF
NA,many,TRBV6-6,TRBJ2-1,TGTGCCAGCAGTACCCCGGGGCTCAATGAGCAGTTCTTC,CASSTPGLNEQFF
NA,few,TRBV7-3,TRBJ2-1,TGTGCCAGCAGCCCGGCTAGCAGCTTGTACAATGAGCAGTTCTTC,CASSPASSLYNEQFF
NA,many,TRBV5-1,TRBJ1-1,TGCGCCAGCAGCCCCACAGTAACGGTCGGTGAAGCTTTCTTT,CASSPTVTVGEAFF
NA,few,TRBV20-1,TRBJ2-2,TGCAGTGGGGGGGACCGGAACACCGGGGAGCTGTTTTTT,CSGGDRNTGELFF
NA,many,TRBV6-5,TRBJ1-5,TGTGCCAGCAGCCAAGGACGGGGAAGCAATCAGCCCCAGCATTTT,CASSQGRGSNQPQHF
TRBD2,NA,TRBV5-1,TRBJ2-2,TGCGCCAGCAGCTTGGCCCGGGGACTAGCGGGAGGCCTCAGGCCGGGGGAGCTGTTTTTT,CASSLARGLAGGLRPGELFF
TRBD1,NA,TRBV12-5,TRBJ2-3,TGTGCTAGTGGTTTGGGACAGGGGGCACCAGATACGCAGTATTTT,CASGLGQGAPDTQYF
TRBD1,NA,TRBV20-1,TRBJ2-1,TGCAGTGCTAGACTCCGAGGACAGGGAACCTACGATGAGCAGGTCTTC,CSARLRGQGTYDEQVF
NA,many,TRBV7-9,TRBJ2-5,TGTGCCAGCAGCTTCCAGGGCCCTCAAGAGACCCAGTACTTC,CASSFQGPQETQYF